The present T cell receptor beta chain was sequenced within a study of OX40 agonist ivuxolimab in advanced cancers. Regarding the study in general: The costimulatory receptor OX40 (CD134) was targeted by ivuxolimab, a fully human IgG2 agonistic monoclonal antibody. Of the roughly 52 dose-escalation patients, hepatocellular carcinoma was present in 19, melanoma in some 15, renal cell carcinoma in 9 and head and neck cancer in 9. Three dose-escalation patients achieved partial responses, one with hepatocellular carcinoma and two with cutaneous melanoma. Peripheral TCRbeta sequencing was intended to test whether TCR sequence diversity was altered and clonal T-cell expansion was caused by ivuxolimab. In the dose-escalation cohort, approximately 82% of patients were male, and the mean age was approximately 60 years, with a range of 23 to 79. The paper describes the monotherapy dose-escalation part (N of about 57 patients) of the phase I trial of ivuxolimab. Prior anti-PD-1, anti-PD-L1 or anti-CTLA-4 therapy was permitted, and 40% to 50% of dose-escalation patients had received checkpoint inhibitors. Intravenous ivuxolimab was administered to patients every 2 weeks at six dose levels: 0.01, 0.1, 0.3, 1.5, 3 and 10 mg/kg. The study at large found these results: Low levels of normalized T-cell clonal expansion were also shown by some nonresponding patients. At doses of 0.1 to 3.0 mg/kg, clonal expansion of both CD4+ and CD8+ T cells in blood was seen between baseline and week 6. The antigen specificity of the peripheral T cells that underwent clonal expansion was not determined. After ivuxolimab, CD8+ T cells had more expanded clones than CD4+ T cells on average. Partial responders in the 0.1-3.0 mg/kg groups had among the lowest normalized peripheral clonal expansion, especially among CD8+ T cells.

Patients with a history of autoimmune disease or receiving systemic immunosuppression were excluded from the trial. Peripheral blood for TCR sequencing was drawn from every dose cohort at baseline, at cycle 4 day 1 and at cycle 7 day 1. Samples came from an open-label, multicenter, first-in-human phase I dose-escalation trial of ivuxolimab. Adults with locally advanced or metastatic melanoma, renal cell, hepatocellular, or head and neck squamous cell carcinoma were enrolled in the trial. Before TCR sequencing, CD4+ T cells and CD8+ T cells from peripheral blood were sorted into separate populations. Points on this clone: Its antigen is still unknown. Base quality data are lacking; no much larger clone is found one base away.

Genomic DNA was extracted from sorted cells for sequencing of the TCRbeta CDR3 region. The immunoSEQ Assay was used for sequencing of TCRbeta CDR3 regions. Here the immuneACCESS table is served through TCRdb, limited to in-frame sequences with V and J called. Missing clones are a known gap in these copies; in checked studies unresolved V genes cover under half, and the rest lacks a known reason. This sample comprises around 100,000 clones, around 91% of them detected only once. The ten top clones hold approximately 0.16% of the sample. The CDR3 measures 18 amino acids from cysteine to phenylalanine. Left in the record is the CDR3 DNA by itself, 54 bases read in frame from the first base. Per the germline V gene (reference sequence), MNHEY is the CDR1 and SMNVEV is the CDR2. Trimming leaves V shorter by 0 bases and J shorter by 2 bases, with the junction holding 11 bases beyond the gene matches.

The rearranged chain carries TRBV27 and TRBJ2-3, with 7 junctional bases fitting TRBD2. The sequencing here drew on CD4+ or CD8+ T cells sorted from blood, taken in a trial of the OX40 agonist ivuxolimab. The clonotype originates from an adult with an advanced solid tumor such as melanoma, head and neck, liver or kidney cancer. The DNA is TGTGCCAGCAGTTTATCGAGGCGGGGTACTAGCGACACAGATACGCAGTATTTT. Its coded protein is CASSLSRRGTSDTDTQYF.